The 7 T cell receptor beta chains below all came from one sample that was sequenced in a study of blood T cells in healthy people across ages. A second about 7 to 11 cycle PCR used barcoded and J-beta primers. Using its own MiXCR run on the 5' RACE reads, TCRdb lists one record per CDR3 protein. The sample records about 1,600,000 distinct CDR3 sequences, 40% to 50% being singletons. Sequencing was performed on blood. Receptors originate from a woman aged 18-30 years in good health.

CDR3 in DNA: TGTGCCAGCAGCCCCCCCCATAGATATGAGCAGTTCTTC. Encoded protein: CASSPPHRYEQFF. V is TRBV7-9 and J is TRBJ2-1, with unresolved D. CDR1 is SEHNR, CDR2 FQNEAQ, per germline (reference sequence). V lost 5 bases and J lost 8, with 13 bases in between. This CDR3 has 13 residues.

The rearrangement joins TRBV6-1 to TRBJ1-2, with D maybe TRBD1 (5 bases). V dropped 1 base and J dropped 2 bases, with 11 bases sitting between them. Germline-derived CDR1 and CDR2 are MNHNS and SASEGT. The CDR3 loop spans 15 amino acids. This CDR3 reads CASSEEAGLNYGYTF. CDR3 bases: TGTGCCAGCAGTGAAGAGGCAGGGTTAAACTATGGCTACACCTTC.

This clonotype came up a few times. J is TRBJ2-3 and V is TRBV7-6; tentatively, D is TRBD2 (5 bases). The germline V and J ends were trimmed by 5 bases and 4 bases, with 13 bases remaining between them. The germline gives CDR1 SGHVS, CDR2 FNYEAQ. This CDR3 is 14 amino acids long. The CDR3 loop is CASSPGSWADTQYF. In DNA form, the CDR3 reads TGTGCCAGCAGCCCTGGGAGTTGGGCAGATACGCAGTATTTT.

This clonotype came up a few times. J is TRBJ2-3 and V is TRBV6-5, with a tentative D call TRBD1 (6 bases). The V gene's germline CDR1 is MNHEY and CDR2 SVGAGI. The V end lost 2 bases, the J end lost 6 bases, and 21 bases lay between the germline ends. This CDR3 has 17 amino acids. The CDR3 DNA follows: TGTGCCAGCAGTTACGGGGACGTGGGGGCCTACCGGGATACGCAGTATTTT. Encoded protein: CASSYGDVGAYRDTQYF.

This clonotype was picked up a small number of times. The CDR3: CSVEDQGSYEQYF. The CDR3 bases are TGCAGCGTTGAAGATCAGGGTTCCTACGAGCAGTACTTC. This chain links TRBV29-1 with TRBJ2-7; D might be TRBD1 (5 bases). Germline V CDR1 and CDR2: SQVTM, ANQGSEA. The CDR3 runs 13 residues. V was pared by 0 bases and J by 1 base, with 7 bases between.

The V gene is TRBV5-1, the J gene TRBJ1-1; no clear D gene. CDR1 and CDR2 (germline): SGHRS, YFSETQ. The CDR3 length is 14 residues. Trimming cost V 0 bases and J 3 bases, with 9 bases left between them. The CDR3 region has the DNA TGCGCCAGCAGCTTGGGGGAGAGATACACTGAAGCTTTCTTT. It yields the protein CASSLGERYTEAFF.

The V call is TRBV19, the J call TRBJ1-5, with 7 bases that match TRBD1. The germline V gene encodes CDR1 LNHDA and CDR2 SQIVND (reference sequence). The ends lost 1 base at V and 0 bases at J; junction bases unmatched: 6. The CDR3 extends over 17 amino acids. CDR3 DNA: TGTGCCAGTAGTATAGGTTGGGACAGAAATAGCAATCAGCCCCAGCATTTT. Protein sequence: CASSIGWDRNSNQPQHF.